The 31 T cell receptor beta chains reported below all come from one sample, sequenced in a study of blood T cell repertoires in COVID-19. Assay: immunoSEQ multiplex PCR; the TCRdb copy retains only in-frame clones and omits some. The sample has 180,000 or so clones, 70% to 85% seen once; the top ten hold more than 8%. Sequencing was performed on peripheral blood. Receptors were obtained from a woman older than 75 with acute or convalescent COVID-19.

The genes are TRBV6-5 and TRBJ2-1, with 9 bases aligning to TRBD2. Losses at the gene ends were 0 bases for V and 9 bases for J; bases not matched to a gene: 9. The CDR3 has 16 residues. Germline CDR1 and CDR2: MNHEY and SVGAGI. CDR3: CASSYSAGGPGSEQFF. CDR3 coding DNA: TGTGCCAGCAGTTACTCGGCGGGGGGGCCGGGCAGTGAGCAGTTCTTC.

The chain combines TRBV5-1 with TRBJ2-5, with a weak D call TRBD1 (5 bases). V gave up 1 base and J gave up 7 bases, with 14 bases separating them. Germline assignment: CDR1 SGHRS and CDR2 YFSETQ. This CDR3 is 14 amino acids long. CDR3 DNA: TGCGCCAGCAGCTTGATTGGGGCGAAGGGGACCCAGTACTTC. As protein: CASSLIGAKGTQYF. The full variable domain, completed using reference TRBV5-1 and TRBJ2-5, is KAGVTQTPRYLIKTRGQQVTLSCSPISGHRSVSWYQQTPGQGLQFLFEYFSETQRNKGNFPGRFSGRQFSNSRSEMNVSTLELGDSALYLCASSLIGAKGTQYFGPGTRLLVL.

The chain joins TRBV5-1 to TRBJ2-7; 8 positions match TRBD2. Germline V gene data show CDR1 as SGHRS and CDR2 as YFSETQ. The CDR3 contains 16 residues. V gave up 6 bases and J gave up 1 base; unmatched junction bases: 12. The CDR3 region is CASNWAAGDGSYEQYF. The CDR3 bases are TGCGCCAGCAATTGGGCAGCGGGAGATGGGTCCTACGAGCAGTACTTC.

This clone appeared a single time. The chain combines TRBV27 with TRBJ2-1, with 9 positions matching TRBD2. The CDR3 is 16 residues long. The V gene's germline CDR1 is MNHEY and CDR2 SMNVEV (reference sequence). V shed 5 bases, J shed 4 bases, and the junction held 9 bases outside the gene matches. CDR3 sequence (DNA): TGTGCCAGCAGTCCCCATCCTAGCGGGGTATACAATGAGCAGTTCTTC. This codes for CASSPHPSGVYNEQFF.

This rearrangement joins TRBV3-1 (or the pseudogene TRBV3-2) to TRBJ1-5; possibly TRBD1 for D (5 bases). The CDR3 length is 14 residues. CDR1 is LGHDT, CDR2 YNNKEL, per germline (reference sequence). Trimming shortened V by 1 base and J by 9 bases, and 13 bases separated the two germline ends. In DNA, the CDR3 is TGTGCCAGCAGCCAAGGACAGATTAGTCCGCCCCAGCATTTT. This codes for CASSQGQISPPQHF.

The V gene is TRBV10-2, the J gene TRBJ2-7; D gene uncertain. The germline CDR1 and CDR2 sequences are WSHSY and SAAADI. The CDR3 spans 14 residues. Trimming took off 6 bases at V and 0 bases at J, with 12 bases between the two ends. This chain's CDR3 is CASSLTAFSYEQYF. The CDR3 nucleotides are TGCGCCAGCAGCTTAACAGCATTCTCCTACGAGCAGTACTTC.

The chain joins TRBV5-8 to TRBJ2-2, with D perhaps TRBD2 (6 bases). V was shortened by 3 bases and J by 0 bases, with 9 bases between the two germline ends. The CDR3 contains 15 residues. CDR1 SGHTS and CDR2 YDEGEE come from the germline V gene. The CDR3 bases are TGTGCCAGCAGCTCGGGGAGGACGAACACCGGGGAGCTGTTTTTT. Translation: CASSSGRTNTGELFF.

The CDR3 region is CASSIGLTGYGYTF. The CDR3 region has the DNA TGTGCCAGTAGTATAGGTCTGACAGGCTATGGCTACACCTTC. V is TRBV19 and J is TRBJ1-2, with D maybe TRBD1 (6 bases). This CDR3 spans 14 amino acids. V shed 1 base and J shed 4 bases, with 10 bases lying between them. CDR1 and CDR2 from the germline V gene are LNHDA and SQIVND (reference sequence).

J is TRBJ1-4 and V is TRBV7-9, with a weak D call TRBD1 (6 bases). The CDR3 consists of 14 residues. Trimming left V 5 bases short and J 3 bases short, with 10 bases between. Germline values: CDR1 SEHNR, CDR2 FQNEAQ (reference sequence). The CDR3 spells CASSPGQPNEKLFF. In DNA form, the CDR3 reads TGTGCCAGCAGCCCAGGACAGCCTAATGAAAAACTGTTTTTT.

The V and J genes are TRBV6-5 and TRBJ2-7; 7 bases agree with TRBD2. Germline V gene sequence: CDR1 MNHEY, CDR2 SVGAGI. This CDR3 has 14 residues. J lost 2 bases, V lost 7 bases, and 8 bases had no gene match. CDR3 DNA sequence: TGTGCCAGCAAAAGAGCGGGGCCGACCTACGAGCAGTACTTC. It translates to CASKRAGPTYEQYF.

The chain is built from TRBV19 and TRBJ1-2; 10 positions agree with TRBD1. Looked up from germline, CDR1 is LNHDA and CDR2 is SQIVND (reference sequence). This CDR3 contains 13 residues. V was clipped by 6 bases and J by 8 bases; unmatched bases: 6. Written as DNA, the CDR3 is TGTGCCAGTAGGGCGGGACAGGGGAACGGCTACACCTTC. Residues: CASRAGQGNGYTF.

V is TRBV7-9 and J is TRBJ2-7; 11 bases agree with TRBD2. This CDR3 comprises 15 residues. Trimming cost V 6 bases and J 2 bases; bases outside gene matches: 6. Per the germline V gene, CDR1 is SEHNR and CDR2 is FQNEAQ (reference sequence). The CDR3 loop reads CASSPIAGGPYEQYF. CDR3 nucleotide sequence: TGTGCCAGCAGTCCCATAGCGGGGGGGCCCTACGAGCAGTACTTC.

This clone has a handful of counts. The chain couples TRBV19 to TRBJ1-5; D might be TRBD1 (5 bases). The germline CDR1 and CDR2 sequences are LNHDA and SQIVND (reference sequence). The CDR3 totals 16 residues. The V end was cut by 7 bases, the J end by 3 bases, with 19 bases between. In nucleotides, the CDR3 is TGTGCCAGTAATCGGCAGGGAAGATTATACAATCAGCCCCAGCATTTT. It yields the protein CASNRQGRLYNQPQHF. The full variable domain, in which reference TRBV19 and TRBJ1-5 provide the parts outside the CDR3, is DGGITQSPKYLFRKEGQNVTLSCEQNLNHDAMYWYRQDPGQGLRLIYYSQIVNDFQKGDIAEGYSVSREKKESFPLTVTSAQKNPTAFYLCASNRQGRLYNQPQHFGDGTRLSIL.

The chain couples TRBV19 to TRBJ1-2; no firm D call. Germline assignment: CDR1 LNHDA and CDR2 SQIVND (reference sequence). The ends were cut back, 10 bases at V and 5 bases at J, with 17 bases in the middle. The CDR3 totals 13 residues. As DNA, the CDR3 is TGTGCCACCACACCCCGTGGTCGTTATGGCTACACCTTC. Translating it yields CATTPRGRYGYTF.

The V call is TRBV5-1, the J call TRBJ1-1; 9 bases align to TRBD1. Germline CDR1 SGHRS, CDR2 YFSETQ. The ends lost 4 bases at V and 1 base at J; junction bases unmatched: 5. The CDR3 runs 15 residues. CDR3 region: CASSPRTGENTEAFF. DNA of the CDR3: TGCGCCAGCAGCCCCCGGACAGGGGAGAACACTGAAGCTTTCTTT.

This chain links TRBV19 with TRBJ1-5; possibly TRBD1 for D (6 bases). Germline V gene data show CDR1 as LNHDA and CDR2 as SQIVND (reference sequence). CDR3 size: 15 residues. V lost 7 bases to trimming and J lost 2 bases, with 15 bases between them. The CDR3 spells CASTPGGDGNQPQHF. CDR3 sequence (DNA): TGTGCCAGTACCCCTGGGGGCGACGGCAATCAGCCCCAGCATTTT.

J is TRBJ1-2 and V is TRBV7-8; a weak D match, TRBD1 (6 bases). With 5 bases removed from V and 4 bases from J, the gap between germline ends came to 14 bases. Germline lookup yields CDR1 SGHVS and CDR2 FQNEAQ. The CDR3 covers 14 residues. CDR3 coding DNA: TGTGCCAGCAGCCTACAGCTAGGGGGCTATGGCTACACCTTC. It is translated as CASSLQLGGYGYTF.

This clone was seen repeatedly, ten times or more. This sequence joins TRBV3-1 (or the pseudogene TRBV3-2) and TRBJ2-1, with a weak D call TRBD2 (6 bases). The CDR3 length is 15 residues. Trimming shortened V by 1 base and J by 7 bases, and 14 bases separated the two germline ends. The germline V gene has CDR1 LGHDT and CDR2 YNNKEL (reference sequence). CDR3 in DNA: TGTGCCAGCAGCCAAGGGGGAGGCCCGGGGAATGAGCAGTTCTTC. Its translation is CASSQGGGPGNEQFF.

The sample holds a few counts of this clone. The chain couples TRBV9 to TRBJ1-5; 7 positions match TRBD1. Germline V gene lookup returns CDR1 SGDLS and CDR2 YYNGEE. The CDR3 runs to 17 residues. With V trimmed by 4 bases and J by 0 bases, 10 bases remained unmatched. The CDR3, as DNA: TGTGCCAGCAGCCGAGGGGGACAGCCTTATAGCAATCAGCCCCAGCATTTT. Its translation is CASSRGGQPYSNQPQHF.

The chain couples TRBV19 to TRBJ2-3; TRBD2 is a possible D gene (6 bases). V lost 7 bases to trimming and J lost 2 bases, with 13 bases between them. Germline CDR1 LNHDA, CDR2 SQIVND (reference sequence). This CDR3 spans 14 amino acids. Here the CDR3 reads CASTPRLVTDTQYF. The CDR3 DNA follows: TGTGCCAGTACCCCCCGACTAGTCACAGATACGCAGTATTTT.

This CDR3 is CASSINRGRDGYTF. CDR3 coding DNA: TGTGCCAGCAGCATTAACAGGGGTAGGGATGGCTACACCTTC. V is TRBV7-2 and J is TRBJ1-2; 7 bases map to TRBD1. V lost 5 bases, J lost 6 bases, and 9 bases stayed unmatched. The CDR3 totals 14 residues. Germline V lookup: CDR1 SGHTA, CDR2 FQGNSA. Full variable domain (rest looked up from reference TRBV7-2 and TRBJ1-2): GAGVSQSPSNKVTEKGKDVELRCDPISGHTALYWYRQSLGQGLEFLIYFQGNSAPDKSGLPSDRFSAERTGGSVSTLTIQRTQQEDSAVYLCASSINRGRDGYTFGSGTRLTVV.

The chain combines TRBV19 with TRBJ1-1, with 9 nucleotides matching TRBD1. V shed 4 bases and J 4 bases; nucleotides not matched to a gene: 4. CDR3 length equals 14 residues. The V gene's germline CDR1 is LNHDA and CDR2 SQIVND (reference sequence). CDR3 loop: CASSRGTGLTEAFF. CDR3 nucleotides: TGTGCCAGTAGTAGGGGGACAGGGCTCACTGAAGCTTTCTTT.

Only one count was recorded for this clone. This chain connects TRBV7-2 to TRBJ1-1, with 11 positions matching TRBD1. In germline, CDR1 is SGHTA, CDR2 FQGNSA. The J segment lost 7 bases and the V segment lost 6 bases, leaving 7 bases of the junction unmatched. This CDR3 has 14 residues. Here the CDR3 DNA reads TGTGCCAGCAGGCGGACAGGGGGCGCAGGTGAAGCTTTCTTT. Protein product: CASRRTGGAGEAFF.

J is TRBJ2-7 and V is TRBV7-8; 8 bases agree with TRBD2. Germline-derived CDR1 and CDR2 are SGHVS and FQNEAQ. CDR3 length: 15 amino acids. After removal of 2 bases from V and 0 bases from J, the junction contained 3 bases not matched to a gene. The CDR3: CASSLTGGASYEQYF. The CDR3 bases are TGTGCCAGCAGCTTAACGGGGGGGGCCTCCTACGAGCAGTACTTC. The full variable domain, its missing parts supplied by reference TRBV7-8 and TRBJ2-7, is GAGVSQSPRYKVAKRGQDVALRCDPISGHVSLFWYQQALGQGPEFLTYFQNEAQLDKSGLPSDRFFAERPEGSVSTLKIQRTQQEDSAVYLCASSLTGGASYEQYFGPGTRLTVT.

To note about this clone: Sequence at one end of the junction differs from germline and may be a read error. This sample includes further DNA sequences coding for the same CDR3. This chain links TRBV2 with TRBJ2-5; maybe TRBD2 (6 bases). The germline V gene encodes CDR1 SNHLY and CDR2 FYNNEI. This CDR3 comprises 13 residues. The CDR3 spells CASSEWREETQYF. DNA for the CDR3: TGTGCCAGCAGTGAGTGGAGGGAAGAGACTCAGTACTTC.

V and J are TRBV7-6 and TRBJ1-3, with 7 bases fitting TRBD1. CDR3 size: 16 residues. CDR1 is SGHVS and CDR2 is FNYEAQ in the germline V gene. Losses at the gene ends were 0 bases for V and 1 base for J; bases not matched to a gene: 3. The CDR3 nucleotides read TGTGCCAGCAGCTTAGCGAACAGGGGATCTGGAAACACCATATATTTT. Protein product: CASSLANRGSGNTIYF.

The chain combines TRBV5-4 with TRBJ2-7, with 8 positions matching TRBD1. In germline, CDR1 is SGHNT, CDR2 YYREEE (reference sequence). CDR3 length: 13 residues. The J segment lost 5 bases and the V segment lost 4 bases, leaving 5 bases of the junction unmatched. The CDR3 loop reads CASSPYRGDEQYF. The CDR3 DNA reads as TGTGCCAGCAGCCCATACAGGGGGGACGAGCAGTACTTC.

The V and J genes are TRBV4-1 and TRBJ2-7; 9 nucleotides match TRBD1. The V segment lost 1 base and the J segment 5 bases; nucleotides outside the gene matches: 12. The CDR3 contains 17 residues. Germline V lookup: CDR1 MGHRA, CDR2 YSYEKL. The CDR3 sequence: CASSQGVVDRGKNEQYF. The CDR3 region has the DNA TGCGCCAGCAGCCAAGGGGTCGTTGACAGGGGGAAGAACGAGCAGTACTTC.

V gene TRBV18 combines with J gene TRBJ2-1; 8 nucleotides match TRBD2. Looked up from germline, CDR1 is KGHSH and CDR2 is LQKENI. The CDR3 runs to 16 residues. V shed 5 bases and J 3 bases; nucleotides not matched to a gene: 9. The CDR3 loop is CASSGIAGKGYNEQFF. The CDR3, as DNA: TGTGCCAGCTCAGGGATAGCGGGGAAGGGCTACAATGAGCAGTTCTTC.

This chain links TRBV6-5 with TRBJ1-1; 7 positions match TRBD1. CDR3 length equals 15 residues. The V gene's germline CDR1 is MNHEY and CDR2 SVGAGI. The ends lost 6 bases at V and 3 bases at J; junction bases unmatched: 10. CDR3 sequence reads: CASSPETGIYTEAFF. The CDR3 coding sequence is TGTGCCAGCAGCCCCGAGACAGGGATATACACTGAAGCTTTCTTT.

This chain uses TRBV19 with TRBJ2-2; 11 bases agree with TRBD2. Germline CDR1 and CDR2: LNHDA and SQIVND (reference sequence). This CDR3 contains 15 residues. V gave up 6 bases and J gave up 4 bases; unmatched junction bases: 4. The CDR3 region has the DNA TGTGCCAGTAGGGTAGCGGGAGGGCGCACCGGGGAGCTGTTTTTT. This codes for CASRVAGGRTGELFF.